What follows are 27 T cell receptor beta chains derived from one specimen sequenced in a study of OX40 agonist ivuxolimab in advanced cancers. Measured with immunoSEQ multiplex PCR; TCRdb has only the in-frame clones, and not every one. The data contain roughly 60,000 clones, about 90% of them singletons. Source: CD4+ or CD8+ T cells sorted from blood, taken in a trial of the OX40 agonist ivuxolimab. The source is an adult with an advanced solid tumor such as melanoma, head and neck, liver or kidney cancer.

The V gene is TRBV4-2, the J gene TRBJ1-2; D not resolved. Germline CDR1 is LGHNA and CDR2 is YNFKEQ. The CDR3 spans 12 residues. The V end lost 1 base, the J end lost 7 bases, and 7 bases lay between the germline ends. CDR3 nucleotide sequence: TGTGCCAGCAGCCAAGTTTCCGGTGGCTACACCTTC. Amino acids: CASSQVSGGYTF.

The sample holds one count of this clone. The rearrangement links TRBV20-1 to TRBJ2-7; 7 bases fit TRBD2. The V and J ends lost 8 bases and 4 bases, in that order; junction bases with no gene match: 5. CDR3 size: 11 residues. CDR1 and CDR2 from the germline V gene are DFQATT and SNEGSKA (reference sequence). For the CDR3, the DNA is TGCAGTTTCTTGGGAGGGTACGAGCAGTACTTC. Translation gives CSFLGGYEQYF.

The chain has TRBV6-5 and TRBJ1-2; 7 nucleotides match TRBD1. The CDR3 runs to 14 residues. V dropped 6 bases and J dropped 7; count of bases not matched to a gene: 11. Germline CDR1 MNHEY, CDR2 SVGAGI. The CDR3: CASRHRGQSVGYTF. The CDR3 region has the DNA TGTGCCAGCAGGCACAGGGGTCAATCCGTTGGCTACACCTTC.

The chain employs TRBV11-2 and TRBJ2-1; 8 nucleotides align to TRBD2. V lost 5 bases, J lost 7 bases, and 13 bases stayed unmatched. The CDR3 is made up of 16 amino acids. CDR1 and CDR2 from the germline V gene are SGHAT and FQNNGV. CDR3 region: CASSTHSGLVGNEQFF. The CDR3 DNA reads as TGTGCCAGCAGCACTCACTCGGGACTAGTGGGGAATGAGCAGTTCTTC.

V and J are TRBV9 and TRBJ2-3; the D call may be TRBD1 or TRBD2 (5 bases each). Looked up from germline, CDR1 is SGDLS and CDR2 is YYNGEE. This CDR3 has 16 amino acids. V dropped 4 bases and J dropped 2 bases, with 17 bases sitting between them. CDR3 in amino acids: CASSPGTNFITDTQYF. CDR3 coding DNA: TGTGCCAGCAGCCCTGGGACCAATTTTATCACAGATACGCAGTATTTT.

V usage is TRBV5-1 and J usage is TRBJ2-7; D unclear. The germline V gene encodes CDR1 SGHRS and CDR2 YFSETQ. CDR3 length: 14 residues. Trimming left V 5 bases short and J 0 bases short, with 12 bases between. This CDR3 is CASSLGPSSYEQYF. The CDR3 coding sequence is TGCGCCAGCAGTTTAGGGCCTAGCTCCTACGAGCAGTACTTC. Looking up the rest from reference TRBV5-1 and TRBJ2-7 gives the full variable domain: KAGVTQTPRYLIKTRGQQVTLSCSPISGHRSVSWYQQTPGQGLQFLFEYFSETQRNKGNFPGRFSGRQFSNSRSEMNVSTLELGDSALYLCASSLGPSSYEQYFGPGTRLTVT.

For the CDR3, the DNA is TGTGCCAGCAGCGTGAGTCTCTCCTATAATTCACCCCTCCACTTT. It encodes CASSVSLSYNSPLHF. V gene TRBV9 combines with J gene TRBJ1-6; D is undetermined. The germline V gene has CDR1 SGDLS and CDR2 YYNGEE. There are 15 residues in the CDR3. V lost 2 bases to trimming and J lost 0 bases, with 6 bases between them.

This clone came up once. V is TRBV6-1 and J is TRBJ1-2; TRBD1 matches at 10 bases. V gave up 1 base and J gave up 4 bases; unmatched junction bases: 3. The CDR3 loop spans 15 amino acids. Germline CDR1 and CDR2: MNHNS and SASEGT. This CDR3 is CASSEGGQGTYGYTF. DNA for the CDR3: TGTGCCAGCAGTGAAGGGGGACAGGGGACCTATGGCTACACCTTC.

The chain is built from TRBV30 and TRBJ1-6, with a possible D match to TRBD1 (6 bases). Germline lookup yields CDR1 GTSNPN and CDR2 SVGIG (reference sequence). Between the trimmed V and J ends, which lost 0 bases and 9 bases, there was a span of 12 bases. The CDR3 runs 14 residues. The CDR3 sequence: CAWSVGAQGSPLHF. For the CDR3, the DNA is TGTGCCTGGAGTGTTGGGGCACAGGGTTCACCCCTCCACTTT.

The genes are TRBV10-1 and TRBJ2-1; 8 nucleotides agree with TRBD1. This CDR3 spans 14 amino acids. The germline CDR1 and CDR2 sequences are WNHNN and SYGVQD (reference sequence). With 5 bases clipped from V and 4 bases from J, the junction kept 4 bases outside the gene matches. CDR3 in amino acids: CASSTRQGYNEQFF. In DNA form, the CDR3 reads TGCGCCAGCAGTACCAGACAGGGGTACAATGAGCAGTTCTTC.

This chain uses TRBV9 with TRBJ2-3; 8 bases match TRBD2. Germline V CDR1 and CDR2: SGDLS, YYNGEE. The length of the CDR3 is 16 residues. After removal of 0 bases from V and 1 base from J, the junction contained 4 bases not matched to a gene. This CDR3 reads CASSVGGSGGTDTQYF. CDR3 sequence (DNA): TGTGCCAGCAGCGTAGGGGGTAGCGGGGGCACAGATACGCAGTATTTT. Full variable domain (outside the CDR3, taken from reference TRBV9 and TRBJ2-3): DSGVTQTPKHLITATGQRVTLRCSPRSGDLSVYWYQQSLDQGLQFLIQYYNGEERAKGNILERFSAQQFPDLHSELNLSSLELGDSALYFCASSVGGSGGTDTQYFGPGTRLTVL.

CDR3 sequence: CASSPDRGTYEQYF. Written as DNA, the CDR3 is TGCGCCAGCAGCCCCGACAGGGGGACCTACGAGCAGTACTTC. This chain connects TRBV5-1 to TRBJ2-7, with 9 positions matching TRBD1. V dropped 4 bases and J dropped 2; count of bases not matched to a gene: 4. Germline assignment: CDR1 SGHRS and CDR2 YFSETQ. The CDR3 is 14 amino acids.

The CDR3 sequence: CSVGTGGWYNEQFF. CDR3 coding DNA: TGCAGCGTTGGGACCGGGGGGTGGTACAATGAGCAGTTCTTC. The chain uses TRBV29-1 and TRBJ2-1; 7 positions match TRBD2. J gave up 4 bases and V 4 bases, and 7 bases lay outside the gene matches. The CDR3 contains 14 residues. The germline CDR1 and CDR2 sequences are SQVTM and ANQGSEA.

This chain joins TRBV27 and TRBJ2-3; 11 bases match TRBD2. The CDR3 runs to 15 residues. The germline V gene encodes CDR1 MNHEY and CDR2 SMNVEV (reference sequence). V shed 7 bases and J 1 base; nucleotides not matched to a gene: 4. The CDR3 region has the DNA TGTGCCAGCAAATCGGGACTAGCGGGCACAGATACGCAGTATTTT. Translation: CASKSGLAGTDTQYF.

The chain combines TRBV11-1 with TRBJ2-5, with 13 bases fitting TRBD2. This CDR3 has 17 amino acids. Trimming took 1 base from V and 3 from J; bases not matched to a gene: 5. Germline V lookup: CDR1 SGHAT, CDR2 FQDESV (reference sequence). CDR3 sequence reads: CASSLGHGLAGEETQYF. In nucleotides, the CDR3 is TGTGCCAGCAGCTTAGGCCACGGACTAGCGGGGGAAGAGACCCAGTACTTC.

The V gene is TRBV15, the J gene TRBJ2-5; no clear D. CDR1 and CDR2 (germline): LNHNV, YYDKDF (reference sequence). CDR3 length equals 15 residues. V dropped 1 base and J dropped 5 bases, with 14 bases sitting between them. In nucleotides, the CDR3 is TGTGCCACCAGCAGAGGGCTTTCGGTGGGGGAGACCCAGTACTTC. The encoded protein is CATSRGLSVGETQYF.

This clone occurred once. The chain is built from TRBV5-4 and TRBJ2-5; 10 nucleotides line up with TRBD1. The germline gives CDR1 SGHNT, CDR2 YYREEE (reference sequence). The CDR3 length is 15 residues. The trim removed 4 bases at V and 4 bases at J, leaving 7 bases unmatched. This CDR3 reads CASSKGQGTAETQYF. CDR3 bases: TGTGCCAGCAGCAAGGGACAGGGGACCGCAGAGACCCAGTACTTC.

The CDR3 is CASSSRDTLGTQYF. The CDR3 DNA reads TGTGCCAGCAGTTCCCGGGACACCCTCGGGACCCAGTACTTC. The chain is built from TRBV27 and TRBJ2-5; maybe TRBD1 (6 bases). V was cut by 4 bases and J by 7 bases, with 16 bases left in between. This CDR3 is built from 14 residues. The V gene's germline CDR1 is MNHEY and CDR2 SMNVEV (reference sequence).

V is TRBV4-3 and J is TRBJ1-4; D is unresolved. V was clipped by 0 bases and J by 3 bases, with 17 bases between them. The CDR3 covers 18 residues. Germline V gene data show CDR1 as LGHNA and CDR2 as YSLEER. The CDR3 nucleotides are TGCGCCAGCAGCCAAGAAGGAGGAAGGGCGGTGTCTAATGAAAAACTGTTTTTT. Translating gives CASSQEGGRAVSNEKLFF.

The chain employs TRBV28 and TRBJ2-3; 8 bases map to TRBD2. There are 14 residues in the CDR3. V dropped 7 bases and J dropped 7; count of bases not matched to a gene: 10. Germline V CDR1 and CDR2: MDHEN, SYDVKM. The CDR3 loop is CASTESGGRNTQYF. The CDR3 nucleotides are TGTGCCAGCACGGAGTCGGGAGGGAGAAATACGCAGTATTTT.

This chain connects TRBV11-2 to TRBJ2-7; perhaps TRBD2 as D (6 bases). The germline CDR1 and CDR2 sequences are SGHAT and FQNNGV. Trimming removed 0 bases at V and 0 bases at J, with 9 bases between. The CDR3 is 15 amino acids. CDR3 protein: CASSLDYGGSYEQYF. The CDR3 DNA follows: TGTGCCAGCAGCTTAGATTACGGGGGCTCCTACGAGCAGTACTTC. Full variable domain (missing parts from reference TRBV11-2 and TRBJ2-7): EAGVAQSPRYKIIEKRQSVAFWCNPISGHATLYWYQQILGQGPKLLIQFQNNGVVDDSQLPKDRFSAERLKGVDSTLKIQPAKLEDSAVYLCASSLDYGGSYEQYFGPGTRLTVT.

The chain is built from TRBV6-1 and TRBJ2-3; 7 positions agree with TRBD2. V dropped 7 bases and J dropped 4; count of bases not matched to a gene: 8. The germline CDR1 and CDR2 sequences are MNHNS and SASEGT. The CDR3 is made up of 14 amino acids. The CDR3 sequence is CASTPAGVPDTQYF. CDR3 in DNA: TGTGCCAGCACCCCGGCGGGGGTTCCAGATACGCAGTATTTT.

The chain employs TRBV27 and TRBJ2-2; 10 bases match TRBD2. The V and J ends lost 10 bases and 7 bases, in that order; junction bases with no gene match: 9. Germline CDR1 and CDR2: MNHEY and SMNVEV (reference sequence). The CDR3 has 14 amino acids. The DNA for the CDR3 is TGTGCCACCCTGTCGTTAGCGGGGGGCGGGGAGCTGTTTTTT. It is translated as CATLSLAGGGELFF.

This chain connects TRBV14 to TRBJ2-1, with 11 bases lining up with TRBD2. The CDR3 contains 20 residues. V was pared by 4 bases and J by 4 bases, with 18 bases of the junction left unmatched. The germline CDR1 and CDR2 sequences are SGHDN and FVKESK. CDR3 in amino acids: CASSPKSGTSGLKRYNEQFF. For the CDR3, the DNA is TGTGCCAGCAGCCCCAAGTCGGGGACTAGCGGTTTAAAACGGTACAATGAGCAGTTCTTC.

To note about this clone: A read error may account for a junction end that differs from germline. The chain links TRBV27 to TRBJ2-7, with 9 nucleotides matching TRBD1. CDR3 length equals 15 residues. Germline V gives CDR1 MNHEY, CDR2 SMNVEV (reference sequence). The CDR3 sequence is CASSLSPGTGSEQYF. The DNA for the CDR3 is TGTGCCAGCAGTCTATCCCCCGGGACAGGGAGCGAGCAGTACTTC.

CDR3 nucleotide sequence: TGTGCCAGCAGCTTCTCTTTCGGAAAGGGGGCGCGGTCTAATGAAAAACTGTTTTTT. This encodes CASSFSFGKGARSNEKLFF. The V call is TRBV7-9, the J call TRBJ1-4, with 7 bases identical to TRBD1. V was clipped by 3 bases and J by 3 bases; unmatched bases: 16. CDR3 length equals 19 residues. Germline V gene data show CDR1 as SEHNR and CDR2 as FQNEAQ (reference sequence).

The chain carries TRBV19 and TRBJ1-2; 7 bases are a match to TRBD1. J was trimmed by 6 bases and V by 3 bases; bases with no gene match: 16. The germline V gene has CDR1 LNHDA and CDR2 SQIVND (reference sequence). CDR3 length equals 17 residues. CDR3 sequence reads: CASSIRDRAGSFNGYTF. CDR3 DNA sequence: TGTGCCAGTAGTATCCGAGACAGGGCTGGAAGTTTTAATGGCTACACCTTC.